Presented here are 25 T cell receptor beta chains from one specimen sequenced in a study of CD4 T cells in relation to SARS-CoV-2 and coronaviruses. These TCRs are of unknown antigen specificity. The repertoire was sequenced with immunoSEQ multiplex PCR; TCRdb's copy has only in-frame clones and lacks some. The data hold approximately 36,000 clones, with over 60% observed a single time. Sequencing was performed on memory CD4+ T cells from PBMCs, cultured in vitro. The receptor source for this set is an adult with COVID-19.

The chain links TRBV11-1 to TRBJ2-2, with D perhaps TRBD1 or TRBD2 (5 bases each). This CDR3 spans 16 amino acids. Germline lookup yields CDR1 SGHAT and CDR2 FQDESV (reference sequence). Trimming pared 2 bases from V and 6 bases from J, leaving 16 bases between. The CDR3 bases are TGTGCCAGCAGCTTAACTCCGGGACCCCTCCCCGGGGAGCTGTTTTTT. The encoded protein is CASSLTPGPLPGELFF.

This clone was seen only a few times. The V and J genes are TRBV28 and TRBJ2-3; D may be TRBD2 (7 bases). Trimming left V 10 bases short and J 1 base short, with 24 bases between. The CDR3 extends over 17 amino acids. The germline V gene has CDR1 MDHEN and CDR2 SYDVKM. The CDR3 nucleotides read TGTGCCACGGCTAGGGGGGGATCAAGGTTTGGCACAGATACGCAGTATTTT. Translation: CATARGGSRFGTDTQYF.

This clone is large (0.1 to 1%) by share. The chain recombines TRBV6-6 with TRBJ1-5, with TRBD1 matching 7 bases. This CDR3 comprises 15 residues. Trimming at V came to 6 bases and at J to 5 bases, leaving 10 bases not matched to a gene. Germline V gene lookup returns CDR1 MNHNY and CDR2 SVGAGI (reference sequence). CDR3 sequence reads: CASRQTGDPYQPQHF. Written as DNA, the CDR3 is TGTGCCAGCAGGCAAACAGGGGATCCCTATCAGCCCCAGCATTTT.

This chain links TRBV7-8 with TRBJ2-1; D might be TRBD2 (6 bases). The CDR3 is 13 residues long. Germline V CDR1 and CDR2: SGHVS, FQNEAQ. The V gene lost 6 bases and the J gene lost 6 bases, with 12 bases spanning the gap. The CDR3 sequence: CASRWDLLNEQFF. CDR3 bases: TGTGCCAGCAGATGGGACTTGCTCAATGAGCAGTTCTTC. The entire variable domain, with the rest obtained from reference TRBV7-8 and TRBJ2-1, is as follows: GAGVSQSPRYKVAKRGQDVALRCDPISGHVSLFWYQQALGQGPEFLTYFQNEAQLDKSGLPSDRFFAERPEGSVSTLKIQRTQQEDSAVYLCASRWDLLNEQFFGPGTRLTVL.

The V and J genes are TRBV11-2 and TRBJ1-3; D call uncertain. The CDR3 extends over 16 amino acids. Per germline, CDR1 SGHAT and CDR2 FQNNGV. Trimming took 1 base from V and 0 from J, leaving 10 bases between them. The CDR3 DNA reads TGTGCCAGCAGCTTAGGGGTAAAGGACTCTGGAAACACCATATATTTT. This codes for CASSLGVKDSGNTIYF.

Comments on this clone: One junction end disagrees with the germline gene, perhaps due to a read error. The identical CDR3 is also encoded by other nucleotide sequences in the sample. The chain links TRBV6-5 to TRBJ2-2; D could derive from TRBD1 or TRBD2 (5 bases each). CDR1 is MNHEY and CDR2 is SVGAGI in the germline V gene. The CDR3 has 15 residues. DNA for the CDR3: TGTGCCAGCAGTTATGGGGCGGAGAACACCGGGGAGCTATTTTTT. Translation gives CASSYGAENTGELFF.

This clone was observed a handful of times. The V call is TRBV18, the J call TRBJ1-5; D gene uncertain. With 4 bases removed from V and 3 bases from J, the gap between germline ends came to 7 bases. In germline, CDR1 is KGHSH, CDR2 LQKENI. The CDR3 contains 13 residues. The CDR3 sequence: CASSRAINQPQHF. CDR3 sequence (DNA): TGTGCCAGCTCACGGGCCATCAATCAGCCCCAGCATTTT. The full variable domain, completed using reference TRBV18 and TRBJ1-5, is NAGVMQNPRHLVRRRGQEARLRCSPMKGHSHVYWYRQLPEEGLKFMVYLQKENIIDESGMPKERFSAEFPKEGPSILRIQQVVRGDSAAYFCASSRAINQPQHFGDGTRLSIL.

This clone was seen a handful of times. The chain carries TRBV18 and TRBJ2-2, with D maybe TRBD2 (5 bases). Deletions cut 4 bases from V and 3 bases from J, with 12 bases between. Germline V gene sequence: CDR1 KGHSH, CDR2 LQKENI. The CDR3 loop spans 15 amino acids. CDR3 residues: CASSQNGIDTGELFF. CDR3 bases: TGTGCCAGCTCACAGAACGGGATAGACACCGGGGAGCTGTTTTTT.

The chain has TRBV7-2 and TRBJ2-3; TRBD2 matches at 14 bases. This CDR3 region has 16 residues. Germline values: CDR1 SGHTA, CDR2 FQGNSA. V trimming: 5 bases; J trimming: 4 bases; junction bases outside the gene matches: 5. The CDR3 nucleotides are TGTGCCAGCAGCCGCGGGACTAGCGGGAGCCCAGATACGCAGTATTTT. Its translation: CASSRGTSGSPDTQYF.

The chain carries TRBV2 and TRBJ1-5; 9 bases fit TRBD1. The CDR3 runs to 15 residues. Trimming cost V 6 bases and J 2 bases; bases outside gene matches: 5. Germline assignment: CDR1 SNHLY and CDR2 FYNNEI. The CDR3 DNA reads TGTGCCAGCAGAAGACAGGGGGAGGGCAATCAGCCCCAGCATTTT. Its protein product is CASRRQGEGNQPQHF.

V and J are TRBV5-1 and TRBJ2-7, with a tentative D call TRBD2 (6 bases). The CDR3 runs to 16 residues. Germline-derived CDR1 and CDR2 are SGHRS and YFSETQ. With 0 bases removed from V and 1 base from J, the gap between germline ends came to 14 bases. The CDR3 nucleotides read TGCGCCAGCAGCTTGGGAGTTGGGGGGAGGTCCTACGAGCAGTACTTC. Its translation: CASSLGVGGRSYEQYF.

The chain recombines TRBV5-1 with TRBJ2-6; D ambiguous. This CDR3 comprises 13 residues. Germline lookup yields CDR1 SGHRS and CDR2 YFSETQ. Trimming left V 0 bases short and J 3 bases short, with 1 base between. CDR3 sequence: CASSLVGANVLTF. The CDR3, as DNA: TGCGCCAGCAGCTTGGTTGGGGCCAACGTCCTGACTTTC.

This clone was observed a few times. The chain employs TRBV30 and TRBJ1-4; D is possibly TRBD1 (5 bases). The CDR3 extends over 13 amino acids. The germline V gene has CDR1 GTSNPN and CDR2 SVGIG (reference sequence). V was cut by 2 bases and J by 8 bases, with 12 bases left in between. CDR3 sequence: CAWSPGLTEKLFF. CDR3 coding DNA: TGTGCCTGGAGTCCGGGGCTAACAGAAAAACTGTTTTTT.

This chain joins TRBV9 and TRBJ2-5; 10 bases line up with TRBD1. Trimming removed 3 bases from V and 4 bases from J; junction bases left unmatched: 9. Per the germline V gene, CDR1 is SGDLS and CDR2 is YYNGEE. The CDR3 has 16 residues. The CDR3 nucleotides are TGTGCCAGCAGCGCGACCGGGACAGGGGAGGTAGAGACCCAGTACTTC. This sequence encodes CASSATGTGEVETQYF.

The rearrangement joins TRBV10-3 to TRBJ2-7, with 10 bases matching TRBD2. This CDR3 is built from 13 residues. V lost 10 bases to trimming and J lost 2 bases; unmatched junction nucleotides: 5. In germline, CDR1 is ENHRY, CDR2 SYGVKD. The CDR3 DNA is TGTGCCACCGGGACTAGCGAGACCTACGAGCAGTACTTC. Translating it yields CATGTSETYEQYF.

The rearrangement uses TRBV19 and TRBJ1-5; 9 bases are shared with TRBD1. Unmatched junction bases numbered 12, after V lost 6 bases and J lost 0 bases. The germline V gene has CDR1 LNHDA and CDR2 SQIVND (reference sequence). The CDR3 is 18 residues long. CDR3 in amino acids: CASSRTGEAPYSNQPQHF. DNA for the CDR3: TGTGCCAGTAGCAGGACAGGGGAGGCACCGTATAGCAATCAGCCCCAGCATTTT.

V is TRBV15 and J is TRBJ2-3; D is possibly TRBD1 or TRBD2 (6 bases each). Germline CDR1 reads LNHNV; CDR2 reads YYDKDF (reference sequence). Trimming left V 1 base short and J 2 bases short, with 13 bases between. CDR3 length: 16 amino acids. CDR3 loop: CATSRGGRGTTDTQYF. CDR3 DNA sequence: TGTGCCACCAGCAGAGGGGGGCGGGGAACCACAGATACGCAGTATTTT.

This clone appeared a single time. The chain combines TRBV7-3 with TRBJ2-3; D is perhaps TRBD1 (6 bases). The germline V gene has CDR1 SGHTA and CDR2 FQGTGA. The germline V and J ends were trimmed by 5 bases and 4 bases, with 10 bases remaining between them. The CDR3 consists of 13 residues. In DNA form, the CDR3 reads TGTGCCAGCAGCACAGGGATCGCAGATACGCAGTATTTT. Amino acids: CASSTGIADTQYF.

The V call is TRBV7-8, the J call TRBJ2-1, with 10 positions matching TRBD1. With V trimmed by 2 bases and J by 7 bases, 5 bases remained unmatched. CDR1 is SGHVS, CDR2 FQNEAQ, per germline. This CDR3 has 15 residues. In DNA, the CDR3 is TGTGCCAGCAGCTTATTCGGGACAGGGGTTAATGAGCAGTTCTTC. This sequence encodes CASSLFGTGVNEQFF. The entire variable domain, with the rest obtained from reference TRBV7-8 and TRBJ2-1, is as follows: GAGVSQSPRYKVAKRGQDVALRCDPISGHVSLFWYQQALGQGPEFLTYFQNEAQLDKSGLPSDRFFAERPEGSVSTLKIQRTQQEDSAVYLCASSLFGTGVNEQFFGPGTRLTVL.

In nucleotides, the CDR3 is TGCGCCAGCAGCTCGGAGACAGGGGGCTGGGGGAACACTGAAGCTTTCTTT. Amino acids: CASSSETGGWGNTEAFF. V and J are TRBV5-1 and TRBJ1-1; 10 bases line up with TRBD1. Germline lookup yields CDR1 SGHRS and CDR2 YFSETQ. The CDR3 contains 17 residues. V was clipped by 3 bases and J by 1 base; unmatched bases: 9.

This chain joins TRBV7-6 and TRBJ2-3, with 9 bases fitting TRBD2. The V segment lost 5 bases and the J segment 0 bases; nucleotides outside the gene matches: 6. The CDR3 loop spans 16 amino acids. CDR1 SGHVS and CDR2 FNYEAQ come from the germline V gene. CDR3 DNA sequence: TGTGCCAGCAGCCCAGGGCTAGCGGGAAGCACAGATACGCAGTATTTT. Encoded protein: CASSPGLAGSTDTQYF.

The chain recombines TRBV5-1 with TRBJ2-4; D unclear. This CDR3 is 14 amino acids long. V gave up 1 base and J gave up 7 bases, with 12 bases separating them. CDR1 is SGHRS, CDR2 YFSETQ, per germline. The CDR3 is CASSLSSALNIQYF. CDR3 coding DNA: TGCGCCAGCAGCTTGTCCAGCGCGCTGAACATTCAGTACTTC.

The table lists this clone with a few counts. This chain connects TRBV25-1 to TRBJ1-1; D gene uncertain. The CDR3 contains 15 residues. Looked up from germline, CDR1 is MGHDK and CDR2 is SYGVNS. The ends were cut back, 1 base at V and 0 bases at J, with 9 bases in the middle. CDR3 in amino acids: CASSELGTLNTEAFF. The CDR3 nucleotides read TGTGCCAGCAGTGAATTAGGCACCCTGAACACTGAAGCTTTCTTT.

The CDR3 loop is CASRNNEKLFF. CDR3 in DNA: TGTGCCAGCAGGAACAATGAAAAACTGTTTTTT. The rearrangement joins TRBV27 to TRBJ1-4; D gene ambiguous. Trimming removed 6 bases at V and 5 bases at J, with 4 bases between. This CDR3 has 11 residues. Germline CDR1 reads MNHEY; CDR2 reads SMNVEV (reference sequence). Looking up the rest from reference TRBV27 and TRBJ1-4 gives the full variable domain: EAQVTQNPRYLITVTGKKLTVTCSQNMNHEYMSWYRQDPGLGLRQIYYSMNVEVTDKGDVPEGYKVSRKEKRNFPLILESPSPNQTSLYFCASRNNEKLFFGSGTQLSVL.

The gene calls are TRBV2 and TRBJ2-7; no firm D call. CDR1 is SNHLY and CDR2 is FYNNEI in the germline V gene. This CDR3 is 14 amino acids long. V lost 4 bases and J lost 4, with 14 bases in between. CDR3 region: CASSGGLLDYEQYF. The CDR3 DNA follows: TGTGCCAGCAGTGGGGGTTTACTGGATTACGAGCAGTACTTC.